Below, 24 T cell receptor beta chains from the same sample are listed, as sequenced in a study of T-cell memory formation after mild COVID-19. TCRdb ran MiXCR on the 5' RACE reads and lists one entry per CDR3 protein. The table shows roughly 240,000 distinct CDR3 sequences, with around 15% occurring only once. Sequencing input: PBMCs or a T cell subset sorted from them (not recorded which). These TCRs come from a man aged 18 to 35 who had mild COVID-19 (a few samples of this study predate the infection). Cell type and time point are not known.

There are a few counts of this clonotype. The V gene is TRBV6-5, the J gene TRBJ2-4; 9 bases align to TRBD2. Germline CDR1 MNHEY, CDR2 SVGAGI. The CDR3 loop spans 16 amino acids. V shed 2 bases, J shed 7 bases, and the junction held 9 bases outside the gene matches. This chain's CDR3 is CASSYTAGGTGNIQYF. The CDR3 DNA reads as TGTGCCAGCAGTTACACGGCGGGGGGGACGGGTAACATTCAGTACTTC.

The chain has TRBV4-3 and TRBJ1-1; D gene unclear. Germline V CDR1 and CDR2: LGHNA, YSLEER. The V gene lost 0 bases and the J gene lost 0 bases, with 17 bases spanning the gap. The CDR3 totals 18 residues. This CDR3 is CASSQETPRSYMNTEAFF. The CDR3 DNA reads TGCGCCAGCAGCCAAGAAACCCCACGGAGTTATATGAACACTGAAGCTTTCTTT.

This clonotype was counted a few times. In DNA form, the CDR3 reads TGTGCCAGCAGCATGACAGGGGGCGGGGAAAAACTGTTTTTT. The encoded protein is CASSMTGGGEKLFF. The chain employs TRBV11-2 and TRBJ1-4; the match to TRBD1 covers 10 bases. The CDR3 consists of 14 residues. J lost 8 bases, V lost 5 bases, and 5 bases had no gene match. Germline assignment: CDR1 SGHAT and CDR2 FQNNGV.

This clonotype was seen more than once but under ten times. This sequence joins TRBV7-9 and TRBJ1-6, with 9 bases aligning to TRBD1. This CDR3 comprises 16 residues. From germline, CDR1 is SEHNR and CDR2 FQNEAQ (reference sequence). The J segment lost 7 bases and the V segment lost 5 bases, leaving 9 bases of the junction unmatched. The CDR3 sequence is CASSPGTGWFNSPLHF. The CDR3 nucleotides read TGTGCCAGCAGCCCGGGGACAGGGTGGTTCAATTCACCCCTCCACTTT.

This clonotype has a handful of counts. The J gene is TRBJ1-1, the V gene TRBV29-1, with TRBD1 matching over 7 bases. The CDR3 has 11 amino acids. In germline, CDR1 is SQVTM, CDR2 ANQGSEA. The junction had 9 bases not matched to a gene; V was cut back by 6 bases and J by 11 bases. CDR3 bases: TGCAGCGTGGGAGCGGACAGGCTGGCTTTCTTT. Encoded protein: CSVGADRLAFF.

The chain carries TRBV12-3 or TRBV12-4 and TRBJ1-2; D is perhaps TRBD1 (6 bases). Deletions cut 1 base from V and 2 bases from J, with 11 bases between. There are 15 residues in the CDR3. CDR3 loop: CASSLGQEQNYGYTF. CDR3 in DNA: TGTGCCAGCAGTTTAGGACAGGAACAAAACTATGGCTACACCTTC.

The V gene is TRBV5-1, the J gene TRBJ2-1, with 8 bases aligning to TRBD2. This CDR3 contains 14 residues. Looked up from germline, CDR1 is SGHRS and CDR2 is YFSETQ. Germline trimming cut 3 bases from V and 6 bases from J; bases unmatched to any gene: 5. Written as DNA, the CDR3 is TGCGCCAGCAGCTGGGGACTAGGGGGCAATGAGCAGTTCTTC. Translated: CASSWGLGGNEQFF.

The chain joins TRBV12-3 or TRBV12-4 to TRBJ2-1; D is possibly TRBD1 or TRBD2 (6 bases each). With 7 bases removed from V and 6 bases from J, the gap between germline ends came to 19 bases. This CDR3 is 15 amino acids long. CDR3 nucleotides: TGTGCCAGCATGGTTTCGGGGGCCCACTCCAATGAGCAGTTCTTC. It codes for CASMVSGAHSNEQFF.

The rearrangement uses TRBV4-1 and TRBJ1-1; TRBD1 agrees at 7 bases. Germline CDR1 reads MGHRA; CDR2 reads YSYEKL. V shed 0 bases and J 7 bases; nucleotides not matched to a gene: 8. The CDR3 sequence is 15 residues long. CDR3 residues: CASSQEDRVGDEAFF. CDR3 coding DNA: TGCGCCAGCAGCCAAGAAGACAGGGTGGGGGATGAAGCTTTCTTT.

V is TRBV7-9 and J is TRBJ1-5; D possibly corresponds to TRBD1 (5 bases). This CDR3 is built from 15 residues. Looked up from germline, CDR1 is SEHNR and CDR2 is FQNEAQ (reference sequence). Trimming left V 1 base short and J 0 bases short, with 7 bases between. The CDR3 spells CASSLVGGSNQPQHF. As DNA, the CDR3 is TGTGCCAGCAGCTTAGTCGGGGGTAGCAATCAGCCCCAGCATTTT.

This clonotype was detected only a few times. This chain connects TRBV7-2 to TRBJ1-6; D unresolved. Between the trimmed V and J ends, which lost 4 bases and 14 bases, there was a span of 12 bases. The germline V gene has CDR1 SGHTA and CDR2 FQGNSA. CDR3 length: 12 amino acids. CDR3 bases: TGTGCCAGCAGCTCCGCCAGGAGCGCCCTCCACTTT. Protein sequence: CASSSARSALHF.

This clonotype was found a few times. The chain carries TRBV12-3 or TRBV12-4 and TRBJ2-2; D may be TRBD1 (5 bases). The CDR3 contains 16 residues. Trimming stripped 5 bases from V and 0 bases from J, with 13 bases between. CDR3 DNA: TGTGCCAGCAGTGGGGCCGAGACAGCGAACACCGGGGAGCTGTTTTTT. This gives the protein CASSGAETANTGELFF.

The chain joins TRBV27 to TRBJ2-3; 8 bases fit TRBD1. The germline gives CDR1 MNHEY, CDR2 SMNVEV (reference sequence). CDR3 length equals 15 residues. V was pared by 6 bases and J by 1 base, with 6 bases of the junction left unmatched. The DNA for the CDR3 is TGTGCCAGCAGCCAGGGGGCAGTGGGCACAGATACGCAGTATTTT. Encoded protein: CASSQGAVGTDTQYF.

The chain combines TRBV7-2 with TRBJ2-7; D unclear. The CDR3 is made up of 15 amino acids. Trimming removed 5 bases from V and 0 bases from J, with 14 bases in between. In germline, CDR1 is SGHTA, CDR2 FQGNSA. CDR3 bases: TGTGCCAGCAGCCGGGCCGGGTTCTCCTCCTACGAGCAGTACTTC. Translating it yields CASSRAGFSSYEQYF.

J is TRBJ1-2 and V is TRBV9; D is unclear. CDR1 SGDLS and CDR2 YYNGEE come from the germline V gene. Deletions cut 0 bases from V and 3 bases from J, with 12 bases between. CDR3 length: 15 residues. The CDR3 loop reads CASSVALGGDYGYTF. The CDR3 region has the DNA TGTGCCAGCAGCGTAGCACTGGGAGGCGACTATGGCTACACCTTC.

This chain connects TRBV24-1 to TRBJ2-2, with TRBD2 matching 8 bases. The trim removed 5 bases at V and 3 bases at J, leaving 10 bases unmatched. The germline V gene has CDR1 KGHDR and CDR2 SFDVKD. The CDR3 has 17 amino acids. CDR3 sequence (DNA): TGTGCCACCAGTGTTTTCGGGGGGGGCCTTGACACCGGGGAGCTGTTTTTT. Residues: CATSVFGGGLDTGELFF.

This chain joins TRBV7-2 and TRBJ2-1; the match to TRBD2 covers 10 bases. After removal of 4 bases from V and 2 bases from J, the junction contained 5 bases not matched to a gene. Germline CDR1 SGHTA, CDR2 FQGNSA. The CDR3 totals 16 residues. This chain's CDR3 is CASSYGGLAAYNEQFF. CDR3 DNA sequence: TGTGCCAGCAGCTACGGCGGACTAGCGGCCTACAATGAGCAGTTCTTC.

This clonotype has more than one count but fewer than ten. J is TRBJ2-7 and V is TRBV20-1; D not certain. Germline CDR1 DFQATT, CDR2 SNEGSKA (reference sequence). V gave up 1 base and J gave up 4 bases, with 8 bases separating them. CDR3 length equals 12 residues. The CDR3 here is CSARAWDYEQYV. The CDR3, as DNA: TGCAGTGCTAGAGCTTGGGATTACGAGCAGTACGTC.

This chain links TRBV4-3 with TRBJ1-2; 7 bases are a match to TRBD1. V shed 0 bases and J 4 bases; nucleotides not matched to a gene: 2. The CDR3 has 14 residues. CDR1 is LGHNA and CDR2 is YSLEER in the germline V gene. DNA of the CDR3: TGCGCCAGCAGCCAAGATAGGGACAGCTATGGCTACACCTTC. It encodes CASSQDRDSYGYTF.

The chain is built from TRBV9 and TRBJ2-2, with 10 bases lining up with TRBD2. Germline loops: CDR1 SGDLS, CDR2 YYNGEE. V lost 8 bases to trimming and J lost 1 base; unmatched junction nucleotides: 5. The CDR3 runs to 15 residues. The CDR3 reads CASGSGGWNTGELFF. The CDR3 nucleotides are TGTGCCAGTGGTAGCGGGGGGTGGAACACCGGGGAGCTGTTTTTT. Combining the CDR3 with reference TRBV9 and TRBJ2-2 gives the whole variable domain DSGVTQTPKHLITATGQRVTLRCSPRSGDLSVYWYQQSLDQGLQFLIQYYNGEERAKGNILERFSAQQFPDLHSELNLSSLELGDSALYFCASGSGGWNTGELFFGEGSRLTVL.

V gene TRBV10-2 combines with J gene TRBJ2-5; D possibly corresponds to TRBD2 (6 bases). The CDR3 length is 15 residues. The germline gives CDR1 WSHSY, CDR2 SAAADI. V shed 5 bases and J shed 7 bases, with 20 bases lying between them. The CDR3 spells CASSRELPRRGTQYF. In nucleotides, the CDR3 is TGCGCCAGCAGTCGAGAACTACCCAGGAGGGGGACCCAGTACTTC.

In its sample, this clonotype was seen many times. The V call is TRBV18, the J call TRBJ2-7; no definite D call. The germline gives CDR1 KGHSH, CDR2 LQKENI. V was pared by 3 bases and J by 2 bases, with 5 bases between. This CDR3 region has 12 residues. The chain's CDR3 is CASSPGPYEQYV. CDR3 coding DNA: TGTGCCAGCTCACCGGGTCCCTACGAGCAGTACGTC.

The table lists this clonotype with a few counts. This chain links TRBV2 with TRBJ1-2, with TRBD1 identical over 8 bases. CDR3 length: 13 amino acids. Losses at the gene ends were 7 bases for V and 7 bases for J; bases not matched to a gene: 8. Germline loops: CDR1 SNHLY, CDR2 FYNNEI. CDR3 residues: CASIPGQALGYTF. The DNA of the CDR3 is TGTGCCAGCATTCCGGGACAGGCCCTTGGCTACACCTTC.

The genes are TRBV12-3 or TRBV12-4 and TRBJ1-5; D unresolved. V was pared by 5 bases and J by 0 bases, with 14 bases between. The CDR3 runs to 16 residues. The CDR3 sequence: CASSDERIGSNQPQHF. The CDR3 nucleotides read TGTGCCAGCAGTGATGAGCGTATCGGTAGCAATCAGCCCCAGCATTTT.